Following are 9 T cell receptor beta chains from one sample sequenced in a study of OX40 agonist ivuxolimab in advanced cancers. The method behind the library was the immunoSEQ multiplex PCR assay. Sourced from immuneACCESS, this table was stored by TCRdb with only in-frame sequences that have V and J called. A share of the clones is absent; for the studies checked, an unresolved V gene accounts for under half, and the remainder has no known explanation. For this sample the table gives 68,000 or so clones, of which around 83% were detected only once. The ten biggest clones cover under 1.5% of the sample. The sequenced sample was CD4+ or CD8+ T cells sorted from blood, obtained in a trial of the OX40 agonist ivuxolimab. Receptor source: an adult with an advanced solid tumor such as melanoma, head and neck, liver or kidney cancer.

The CDR3 is CASSVQASPSYGYTF. In nucleotides, the CDR3 is TGTGCCAGCAGTGTGCAGGCCTCCCCGTCTTATGGCTACACCTTC. The V and J genes are TRBV6-1 and TRBJ1-2; D remains unclear. This CDR3 is built from 15 residues. Germline V lookup: CDR1 MNHNS, CDR2 SASEGT. The ends were cut back, 4 bases at V and 5 bases at J, with 17 bases in the middle.

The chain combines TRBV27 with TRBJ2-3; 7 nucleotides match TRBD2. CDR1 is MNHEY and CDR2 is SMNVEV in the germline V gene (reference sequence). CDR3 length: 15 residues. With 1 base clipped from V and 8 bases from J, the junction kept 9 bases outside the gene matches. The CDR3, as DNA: TGTGCCAGCAGTTTATTCGCGGGGCCGGGGGGTACGCAGTATTTT. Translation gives CASSLFAGPGGTQYF.

CDR3: CASSGRMNTEAFF. CDR3 bases: TGCGCCAGCAGTGGACGGATGAACACTGAAGCTTTCTTT. The gene calls are TRBV10-1 and TRBJ1-1; D gene unclear. V was trimmed by 4 bases and J by 0 bases, leaving 6 bases between them. The germline CDR1 and CDR2 sequences are WNHNN and SYGVQD (reference sequence). This CDR3 is built from 13 residues.

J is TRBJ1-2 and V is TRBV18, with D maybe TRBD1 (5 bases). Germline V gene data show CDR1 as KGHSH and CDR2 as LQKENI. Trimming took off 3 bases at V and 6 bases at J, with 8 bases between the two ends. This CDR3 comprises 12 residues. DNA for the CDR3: TGTGCCAGCTCACCGGCGGGGGATGGCTACACCTTC. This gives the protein CASSPAGDGYTF.

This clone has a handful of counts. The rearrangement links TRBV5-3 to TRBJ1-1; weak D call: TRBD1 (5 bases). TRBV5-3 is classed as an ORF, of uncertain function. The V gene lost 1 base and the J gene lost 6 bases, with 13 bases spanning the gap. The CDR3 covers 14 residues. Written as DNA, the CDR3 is TGTGCCAGAAGCTTGATCAGGGTAGCCCCTGAAGCTTTCTTT. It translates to CARSLIRVAPEAFF.

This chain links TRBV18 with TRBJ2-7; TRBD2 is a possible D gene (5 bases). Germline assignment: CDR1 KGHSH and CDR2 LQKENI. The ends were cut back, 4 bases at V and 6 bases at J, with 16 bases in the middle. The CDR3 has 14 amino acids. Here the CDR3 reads CASSLSVQGGEQYF. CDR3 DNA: TGTGCCAGCTCACTAAGTGTACAAGGAGGCGAGCAGTACTTC.

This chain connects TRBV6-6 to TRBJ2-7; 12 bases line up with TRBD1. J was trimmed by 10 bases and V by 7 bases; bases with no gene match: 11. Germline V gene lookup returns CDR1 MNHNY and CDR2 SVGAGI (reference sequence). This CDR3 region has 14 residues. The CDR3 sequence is CASTIGTGGKVQYF. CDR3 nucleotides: TGTGCCAGCACCATCGGGACAGGGGGCAAGGTACAGTACTTC.

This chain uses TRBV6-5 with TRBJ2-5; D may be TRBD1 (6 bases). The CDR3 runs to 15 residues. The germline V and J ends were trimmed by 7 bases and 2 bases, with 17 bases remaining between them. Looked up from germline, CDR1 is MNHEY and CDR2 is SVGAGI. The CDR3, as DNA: TGTGCCAGCACCCCAGGGTGGGGGCGTCAAGAGACCCAGTACTTC. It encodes CASTPGWGRQETQYF.

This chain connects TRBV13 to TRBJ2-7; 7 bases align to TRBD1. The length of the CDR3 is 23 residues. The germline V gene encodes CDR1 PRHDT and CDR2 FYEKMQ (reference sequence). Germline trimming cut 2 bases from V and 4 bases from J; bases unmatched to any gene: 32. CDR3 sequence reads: CASSLSPQLNPVDASRGKYEQYF. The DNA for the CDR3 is TGTGCCAGCAGCTTATCTCCACAGCTAAATCCCGTTGACGCCTCCAGGGGGAAATACGAGCAGTACTTC.